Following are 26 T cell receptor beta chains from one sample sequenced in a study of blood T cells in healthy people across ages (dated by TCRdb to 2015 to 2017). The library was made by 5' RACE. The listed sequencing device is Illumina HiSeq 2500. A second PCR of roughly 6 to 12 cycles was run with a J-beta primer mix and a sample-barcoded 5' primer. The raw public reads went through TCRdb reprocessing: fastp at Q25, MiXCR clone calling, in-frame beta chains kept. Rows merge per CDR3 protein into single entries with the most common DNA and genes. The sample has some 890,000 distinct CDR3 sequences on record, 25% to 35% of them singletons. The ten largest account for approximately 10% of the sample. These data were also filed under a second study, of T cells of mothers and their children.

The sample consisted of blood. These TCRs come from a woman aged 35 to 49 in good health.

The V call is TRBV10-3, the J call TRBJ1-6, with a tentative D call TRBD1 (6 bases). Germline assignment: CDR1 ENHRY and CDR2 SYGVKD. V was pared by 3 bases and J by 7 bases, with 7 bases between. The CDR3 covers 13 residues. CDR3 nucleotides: TGTGCCATCAGTGATGACAGGAATTCACCCCTCCACTTT. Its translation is CAISDDRNSPLHF.

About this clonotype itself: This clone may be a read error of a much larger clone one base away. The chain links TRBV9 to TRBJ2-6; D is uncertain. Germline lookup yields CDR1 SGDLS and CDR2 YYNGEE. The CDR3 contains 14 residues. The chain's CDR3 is CTSSVEWGNNVLTF. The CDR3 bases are TGTACCAGCAGCGTAGAATGGGGTAACAACGTCCTGACTTTC.

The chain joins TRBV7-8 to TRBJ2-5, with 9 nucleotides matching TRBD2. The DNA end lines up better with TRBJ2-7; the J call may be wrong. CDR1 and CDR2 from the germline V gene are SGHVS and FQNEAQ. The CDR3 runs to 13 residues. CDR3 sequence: CASTWRGGGEQYF. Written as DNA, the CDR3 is TGTGCCAGCACCTGGCGGGGGGGAGGCGAGCAGTACTTC.

CDR3: CASSFGQMNTEAFF. The CDR3 nucleotides read TGCGCCAGCAGCTTCGGACAGATGAACACTGAAGCTTTCTTT. This chain links TRBV5-1 with TRBJ1-1, with D possibly TRBD1 on 6 matching bases. The CDR3 runs to 14 residues. V was cut by 2 bases and J by 0 bases, with 8 bases left in between. The germline V gene encodes CDR1 SGHRS and CDR2 YFSETQ.

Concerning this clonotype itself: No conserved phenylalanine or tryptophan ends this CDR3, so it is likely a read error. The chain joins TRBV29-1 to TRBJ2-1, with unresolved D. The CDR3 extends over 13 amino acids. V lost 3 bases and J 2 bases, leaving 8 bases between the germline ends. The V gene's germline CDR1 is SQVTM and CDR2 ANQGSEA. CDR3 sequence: CSVDLGAYNEQFV. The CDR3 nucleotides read TGCAGCGTTGATCTCGGAGCCTACAATGAGCAGTTCGTC.

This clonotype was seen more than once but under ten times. The CDR3 nucleotides are TGCGCCAGCAGCCAGGGGCACAGGGGGAGGGTTCAGCCCCAGCATTTT. Translating it yields CASSQGHRGRVQPQHF. The chain links TRBV4-1 to TRBJ1-5; 8 nucleotides align to TRBD1. The V gene end was trimmed by 3 bases and the J gene end by 6 bases; junction bases not matched to a gene: 10. Germline assignment: CDR1 MGHRA and CDR2 YSYEKL. This CDR3 contains 16 residues.

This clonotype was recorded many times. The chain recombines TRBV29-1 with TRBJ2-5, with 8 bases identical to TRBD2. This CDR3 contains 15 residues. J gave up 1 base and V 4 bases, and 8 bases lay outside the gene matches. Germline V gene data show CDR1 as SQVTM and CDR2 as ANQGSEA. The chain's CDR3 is CSVGESGGVQETQYF. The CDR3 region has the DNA TGCAGCGTTGGGGAGAGCGGGGGCGTCCAAGAGACCCAGTACTTC.

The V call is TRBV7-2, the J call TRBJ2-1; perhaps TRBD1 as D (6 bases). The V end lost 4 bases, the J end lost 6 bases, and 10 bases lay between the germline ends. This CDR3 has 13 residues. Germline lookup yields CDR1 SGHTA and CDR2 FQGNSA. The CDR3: CASSWDTCNEQFF. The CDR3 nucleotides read TGTGCCAGCAGCTGGGACACTTGCAATGAGCAGTTCTTC.

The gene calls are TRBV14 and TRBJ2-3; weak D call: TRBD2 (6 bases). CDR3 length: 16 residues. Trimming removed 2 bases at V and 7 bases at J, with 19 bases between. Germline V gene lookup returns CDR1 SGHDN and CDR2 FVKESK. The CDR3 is CASSQYGGTGGNTQYF. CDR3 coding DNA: TGTGCCAGCAGCCAATACGGCGGGACCGGCGGAAATACGCAGTATTTT.

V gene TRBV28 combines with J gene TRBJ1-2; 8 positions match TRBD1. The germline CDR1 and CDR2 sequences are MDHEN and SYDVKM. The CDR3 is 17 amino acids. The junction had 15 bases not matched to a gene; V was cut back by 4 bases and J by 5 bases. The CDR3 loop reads CASSSPSGQAADYGYTF. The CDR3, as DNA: TGTGCCAGCAGTTCCCCTTCGGGACAGGCGGCCGATTATGGCTACACCTTC.

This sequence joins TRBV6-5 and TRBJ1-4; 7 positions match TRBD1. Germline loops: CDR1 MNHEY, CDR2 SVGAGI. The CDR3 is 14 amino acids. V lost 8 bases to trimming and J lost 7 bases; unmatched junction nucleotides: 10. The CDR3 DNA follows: TGTGCCAGCGGCGGTAAGGGGGCGACTGAAAAACTGTTTTTT. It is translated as CASGGKGATEKLFF.

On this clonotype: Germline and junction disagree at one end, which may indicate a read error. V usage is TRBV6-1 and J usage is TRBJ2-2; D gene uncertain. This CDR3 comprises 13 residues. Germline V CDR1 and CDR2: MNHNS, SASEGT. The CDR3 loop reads CASREGKGGELFF. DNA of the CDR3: TGTGCCAGCCGTGAAGGGAAGGGTGGGGAGCTGTTTTTT.

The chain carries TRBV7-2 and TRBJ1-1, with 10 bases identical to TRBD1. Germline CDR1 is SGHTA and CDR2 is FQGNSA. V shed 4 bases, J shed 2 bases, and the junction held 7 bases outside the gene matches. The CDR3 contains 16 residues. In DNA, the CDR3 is TGTGCCAGCAGCTCGACAGGGGGCGCCCCCAACACTGAAGCTTTCTTT. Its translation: CASSSTGGAPNTEAFF.

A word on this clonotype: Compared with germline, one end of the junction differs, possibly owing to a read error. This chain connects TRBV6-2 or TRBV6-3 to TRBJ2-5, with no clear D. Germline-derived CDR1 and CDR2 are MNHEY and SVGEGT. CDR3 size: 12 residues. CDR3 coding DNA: TGTACCAGCAGTTACGGACAAGAGACCCAGTACTTC. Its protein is CTSSYGQETQYF.

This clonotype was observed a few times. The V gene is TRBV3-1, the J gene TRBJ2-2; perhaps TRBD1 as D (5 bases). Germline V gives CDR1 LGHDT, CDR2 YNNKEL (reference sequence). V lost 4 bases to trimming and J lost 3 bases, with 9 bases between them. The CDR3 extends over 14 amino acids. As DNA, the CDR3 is TGTGCCAGCAGCCGAAAGGGGTACACCGGGGAGCTGTTTTTT. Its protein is CASSRKGYTGELFF.

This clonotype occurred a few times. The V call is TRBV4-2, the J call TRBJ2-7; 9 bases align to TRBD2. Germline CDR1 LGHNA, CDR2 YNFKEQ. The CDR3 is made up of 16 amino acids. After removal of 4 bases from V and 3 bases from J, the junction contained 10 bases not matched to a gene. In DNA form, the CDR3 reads TGTGCCAGCAGCCCACCTGGGCGGGAGGGCCTCTACGAGCAGTACTTC. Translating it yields CASSPPGREGLYEQYF.

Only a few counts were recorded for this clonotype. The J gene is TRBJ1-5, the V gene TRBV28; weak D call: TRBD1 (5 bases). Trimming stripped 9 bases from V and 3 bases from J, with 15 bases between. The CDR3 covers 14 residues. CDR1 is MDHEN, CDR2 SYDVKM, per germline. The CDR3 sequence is CASTQAYDNQPQHF. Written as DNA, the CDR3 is TGTGCCAGTACACAGGCGTATGACAATCAGCCCCAGCATTTT.

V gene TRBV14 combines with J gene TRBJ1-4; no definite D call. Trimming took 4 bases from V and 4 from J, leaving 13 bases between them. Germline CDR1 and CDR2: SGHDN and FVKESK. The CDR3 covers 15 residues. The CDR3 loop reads CASSPTTAFNEKLFF. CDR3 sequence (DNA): TGTGCCAGCAGCCCCACAACAGCGTTTAATGAAAAACTGTTTTTT. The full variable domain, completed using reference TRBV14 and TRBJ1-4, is EAGVTQFPSHSVIEKGQTVTLRCDPISGHDNLYWYRRVMGKEIKFLLHFVKESKQDESGMPNNRFLAERTGGTYSTLKVQPAELEDSGVYFCASSPTTAFNEKLFFGSGTQLSVL.

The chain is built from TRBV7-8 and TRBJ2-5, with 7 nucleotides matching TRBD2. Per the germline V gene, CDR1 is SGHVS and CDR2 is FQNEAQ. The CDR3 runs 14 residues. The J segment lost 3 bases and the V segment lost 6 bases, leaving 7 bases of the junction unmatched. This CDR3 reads CASRRLAWEETQYF. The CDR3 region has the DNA TGTGCCAGCAGGCGACTAGCTTGGGAAGAGACCCAGTACTTC.

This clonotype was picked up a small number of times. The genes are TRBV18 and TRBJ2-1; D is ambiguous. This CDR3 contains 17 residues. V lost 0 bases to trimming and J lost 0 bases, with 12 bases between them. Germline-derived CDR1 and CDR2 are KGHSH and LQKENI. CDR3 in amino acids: CASSPPRAESSYNEQFF. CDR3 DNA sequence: TGTGCCAGCTCACCACCCCGCGCGGAAAGCTCCTACAATGAGCAGTTCTTC.

DNA of the CDR3: TGTGCCAGCAGCTTATATGAGAGGGGGTTTGGGACAGATACGCAGTATTTT. Protein product: CASSLYERGFGTDTQYF. This chain joins TRBV7-2 and TRBJ2-3; perhaps TRBD1 as D (6 bases). Germline V gives CDR1 SGHTA, CDR2 FQGNSA. V dropped 2 bases and J dropped 3 bases, with 18 bases sitting between them. The CDR3 sequence is 17 residues long.

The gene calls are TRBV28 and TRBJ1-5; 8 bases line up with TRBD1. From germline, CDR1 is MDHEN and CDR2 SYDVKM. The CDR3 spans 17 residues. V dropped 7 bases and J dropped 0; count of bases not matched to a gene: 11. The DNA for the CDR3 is TGTGCCAGCAACGGGGGACAGGCCCTCTATAGCAATCAGCCCCAGCATTTT. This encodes CASNGGQALYSNQPQHF.

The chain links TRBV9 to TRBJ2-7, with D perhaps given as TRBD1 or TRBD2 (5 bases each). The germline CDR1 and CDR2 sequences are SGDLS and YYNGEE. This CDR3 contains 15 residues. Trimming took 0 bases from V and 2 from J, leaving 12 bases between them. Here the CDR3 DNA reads TGTGCCAGCAGCGTAGGTGGGGGTACCACCTACGAGCAGTACTTC. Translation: CASSVGGGTTYEQYF.

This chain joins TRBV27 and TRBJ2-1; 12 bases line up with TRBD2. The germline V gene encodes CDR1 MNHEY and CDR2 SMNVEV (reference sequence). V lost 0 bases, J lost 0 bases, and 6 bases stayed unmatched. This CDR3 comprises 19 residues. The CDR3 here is CASSLSGLAGTSSYNEQFF. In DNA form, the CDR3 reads TGTGCCAGCAGTTTATCAGGACTAGCGGGGACAAGCTCCTACAATGAGCAGTTCTTC.

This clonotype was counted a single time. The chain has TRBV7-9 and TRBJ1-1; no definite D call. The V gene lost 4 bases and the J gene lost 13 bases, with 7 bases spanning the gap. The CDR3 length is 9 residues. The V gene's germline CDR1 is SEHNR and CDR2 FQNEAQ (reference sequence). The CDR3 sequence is CASSSLGFF. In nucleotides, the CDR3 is TGTGCCAGCAGCTCTCTGGGTTTCTTT.

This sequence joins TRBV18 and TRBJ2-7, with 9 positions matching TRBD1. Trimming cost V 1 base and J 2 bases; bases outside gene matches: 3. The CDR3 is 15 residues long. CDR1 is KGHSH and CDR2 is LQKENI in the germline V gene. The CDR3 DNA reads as TGTGCCAGCTCACCACAGGACAGGGGAACCTACGAGCAGTACTTC. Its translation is CASSPQDRGTYEQYF.